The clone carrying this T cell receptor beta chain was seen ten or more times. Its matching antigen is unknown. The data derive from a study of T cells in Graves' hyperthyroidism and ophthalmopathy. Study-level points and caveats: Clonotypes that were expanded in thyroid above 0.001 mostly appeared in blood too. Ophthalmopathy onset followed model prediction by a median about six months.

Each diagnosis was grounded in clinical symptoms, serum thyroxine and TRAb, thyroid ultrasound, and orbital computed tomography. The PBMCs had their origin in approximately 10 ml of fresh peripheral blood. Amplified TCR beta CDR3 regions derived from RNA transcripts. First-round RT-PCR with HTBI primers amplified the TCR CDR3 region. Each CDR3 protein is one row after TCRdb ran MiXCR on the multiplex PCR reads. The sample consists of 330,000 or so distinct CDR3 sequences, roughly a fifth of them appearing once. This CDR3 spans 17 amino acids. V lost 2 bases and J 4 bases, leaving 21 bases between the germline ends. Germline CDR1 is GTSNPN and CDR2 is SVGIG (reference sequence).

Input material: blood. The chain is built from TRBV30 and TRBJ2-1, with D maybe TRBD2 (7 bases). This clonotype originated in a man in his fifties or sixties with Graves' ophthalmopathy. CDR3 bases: TGTGCCTGGAGTAAGGGGGAGGGCCTGGCCCTATACAATGAGCAGTTCTTC. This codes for CAWSKGEGLALYNEQFF.